This T cell receptor beta chain was captured by sequencing in a study of vaccination effects on CD4 cells after COVID-19. The CDR3 consists of 14 residues. CDR1 is LNHNV and CDR2 is YYDKDF in the germline V gene (reference sequence). With 9 bases clipped from V and 3 bases from J, the junction kept 7 bases outside the gene matches. Notes on the study in general: In the late period after vaccination, infection- and vaccine-induced clones contracted markedly. Few convalescent patients and no early post-infection timepoints were included in the study.

Using immunoSEQ multiplex PCR, the repertoire was profiled, and TCRdb retains in-frame clones only, with some absent. Counted here are 50,000 to 60,000 clones, about two thirds occurring once; the ten biggest clones make up roughly 18%. Before sequencing took place, the ViraFEST assay used viral peptide pools to expand antigen-specific CD4+ T cells. Having been cultured for roughly 11 days, the cells underwent CD4+ T cell isolation. Recipients of the vaccine had no prior SARS-CoV-2 infection and negative nucleocapsid antibodies. A word on this clone: The antigen is undetermined.

The receptor comes from a human donor who received a COVID-19 vaccine. V is TRBV15 and J is TRBJ2-3; 9 bases align to TRBD1. The material sequenced was CD4+ T cells from PBMCs cultured with SARS-CoV-2 spike peptides, taken before COVID-19 vaccination. CDR3: CATAGTGRTDTQYF. The CDR3 DNA reads as TGTGCCACAGCCGGGACAGGGAGGACAGATACGCAGTATTTT.